The sequence of this T cell receptor beta chain was determined in a study of blood T cell repertoires in COVID-19. Across the study: Donors in the United States, Italy and Spain gave samples during acute or convalescent COVID-19. PBMCs, B-cell-depleted T cells, or T cells provided the cDNA or gDNA that made up the material.

Trimming took 2 bases from V and 0 from J, leaving 8 bases between them. Germline CDR1 LNHNV, CDR2 YYDKDF (reference sequence). This CDR3 region has 14 residues. Authors' analysis steps: Estimates of nucleated cell counts were drawn from the amplification of reference gene primers. Here immunoSEQ multiplex PCR was the method, and the copy in TCRdb shows in-frame clones only, minus some. Clonal size and the V and J genes are those of that table, whereas D and trimming came from the DNA. There are some 200,000 clones in the sample; 84% occur only once, and about 12% lies in the top ten. V usage is TRBV15 and J usage is TRBJ2-7; D is uncertain. The specimen was peripheral blood. The sequence came from a human donor in a cohort sampled during active COVID-19. The CDR3: CATSRQVSSYEQYF. In DNA, the CDR3 is TGTGCCACCAGCAGACAGGTCAGCTCCTACGAGCAGTACTTC.